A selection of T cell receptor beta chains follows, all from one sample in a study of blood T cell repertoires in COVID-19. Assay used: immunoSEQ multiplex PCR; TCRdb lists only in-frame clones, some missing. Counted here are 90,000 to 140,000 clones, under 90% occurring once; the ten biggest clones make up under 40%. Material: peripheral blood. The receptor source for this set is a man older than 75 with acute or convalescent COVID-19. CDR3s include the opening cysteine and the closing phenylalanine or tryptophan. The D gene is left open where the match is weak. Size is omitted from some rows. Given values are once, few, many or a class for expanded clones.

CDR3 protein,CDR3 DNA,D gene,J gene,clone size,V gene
CASSLIRLNTEAFF,TGTGCCAGCAGTCTGATCAGGCTGAACACTGAAGCTTTCTTT,-,TRBJ1-1,-,TRBV6-2/TRBV6-3
CASSFYRETQYF,TGTGCCAGCAGTTTTTACAGGGAGACCCAGTACTTC,-,TRBJ2-5,once,TRBV12-3/TRBV12-4
CASGGLTYEQYF,TGTGCCAGCGGGGGGTTGACCTACGAGCAGTACTTC,-,TRBJ2-7,-,TRBV5-5
CASSYTFLNTEAFF,TGTGCCAGTAGTTACACCTTTCTGAACACTGAAGCTTTCTTT,-,TRBJ1-1,-,TRBV19
CASRTSGRWYEQFF,TGCGCCAGCAGAACTAGCGGGAGATGGTATGAGCAGTTCTTC,TRBD2,TRBJ2-1,-,TRBV10-2
CASSPGQGVGSGANVLTF,TGTGCCAGTAGTCCGGGACAGGGTGTGGGATCTGGGGCCAACGTCCTGACTTTC,TRBD1,TRBJ2-6,few,TRBV19
CASSPYQETQYF,TGTGCCAGCTCACCCTACCAAGAGACCCAGTACTTC,-,TRBJ2-5,-,TRBV18
CASSTYSGGRNNNEQFF,TGTGCCAGCAGCACCTATTCTGGGGGCAGAAACAACAATGAGCAGTTCTTC,-,TRBJ2-1,-,TRBV28
CASSSRQGENSPLHF,TGTGCCAGCAGCTCGCGCCAGGGGGAGAATTCACCCCTCCACTTT,TRBD1,TRBJ1-6,-,TRBV7-9
CASSERTGGETQYF,TGTGCCAGCAGCGAACGGACTGGCGGGGAGACCCAGTACTTC,-,TRBJ2-5,-,TRBV13
CASSRGSGRGNEQFF,TGTGCCAGTAGTCGGGGTAGCGGGAGGGGCAATGAGCAGTTCTTC,TRBD2,TRBJ2-1,-,TRBV19
CASSSRQGTYEQYF,TGTGCCAGCAGCTCTAGACAGGGGACCTACGAGCAGTACTTC,TRBD1,TRBJ2-7,-,TRBV7-9
CASNLDRGHYNEQFF,TGTGCCAGCAACCTCGACAGGGGGCACTACAATGAGCAGTTCTTC,TRBD1,TRBJ2-1,-,TRBV27
CASGISGRNEQFF,TGTGCCAGCGGTATTAGCGGGAGGAATGAGCAGTTCTTC,TRBD2,TRBJ2-1,-,TRBV12-3/TRBV12-4
CASTKGGMSSSSVGIEQFF,-,-,TRBJ2-1,once,TRBV30
CASSILLGLAGDGDEQFF,TGTGCCAGTAGTATTCTTCTCGGACTAGCGGGAGACGGCGATGAGCAGTTCTTC,TRBD2,TRBJ2-1,-,TRBV19
CASSLRTYGYTF,TGTGCCAGCAGTTTAAGGACTTATGGCTACACCTTC,-,TRBJ1-2,-,TRBV28
CASSSLAGGGNSEQFF,TGCGCCAGCAGCTCCCTAGCGGGAGGAGGGAATAGTGAGCAGTTCTTC,TRBD2,TRBJ2-1,-,TRBV5-1
CASSFTVPSGNTIYF,TGTGCCAGCAGCTTCACAGTCCCTTCTGGAAACACCATATATTTT,-,TRBJ1-3,-,TRBV7-9
CASSEGEVYGYTF,TGTGCCAGCAGTGAAGGCGAGGTATATGGCTACACCTTC,-,TRBJ1-2,-,TRBV6-1
CASSLSSARTDTQYF,TGCGCCAGCAGCTTGAGTAGCGCGAGGACAGATACGCAGTATTTT,-,TRBJ2-3,-,TRBV5-1
CASSYTGLGQPQHF,TGTGCCAGCAGTTATACAGGGTTGGGTCAGCCCCAGCATTTT,-,TRBJ1-5,-,TRBV28
CASDPGWLSYGYTF,TGTGCCAGTGATCCGGGATGGTTATCTTATGGCTACACCTTC,-,TRBJ1-2,-,TRBV28
CASSPQGGGYEQYF,TGTGCCAGCAGCCCACAGGGAGGGGGCTACGAGCAGTACTTC,-,TRBJ2-7,few,TRBV7-9
CASSEMAGYEPQHF,TGTGCCAGCAGTGAAATGGCGGGTTATGAGCCCCAGCATTTT,-,TRBJ1-5,few,TRBV6-1
CASSPQGAYEQFF,TGTGCCAGCAGTCCACAGGGGGCGTATGAGCAGTTCTTC,TRBD1,TRBJ2-1,-,TRBV12-3/TRBV12-4
CASSLQGTEAFF,TGCGCCAGCAGCTTACAGGGCACTGAAGCTTTCTTT,-,TRBJ1-1,-,TRBV5-1
CATSKGVGNVNEKLFF,TGTGCCACCAGCAAAGGGGTTGGGAATGTTAATGAAAAACTGTTTTTT,-,TRBJ1-4,-,TRBV15
CASSQDNAYSPLHF,TGTGCCAGCAGCCAAGACAATGCGTACTCACCCCTCCACTTT,-,TRBJ1-6,-,TRBV14
CASSIRQGAQYYGYTF,TGTGCCAGCAGCATTCGACAGGGGGCGCAGTACTATGGCTACACCTTC,TRBD1,TRBJ1-2,-,TRBV7-8